This T cell receptor (beta chain) was obtained from a study of T cell responses to AZD1222 COVID-19 vaccine. Points from the study as a whole: The study reported that nearly half of spike-specific TCRs target unmutated variant regions. Spike-specific TCR breadth and depth grew following two AZD1222 doses. Donors, mostly white British, included more females; clonal diversity was possibly underestimated.

Remarks on this clone: Its antigen is unknown.

The CDR3 has 13 amino acids. Between the trimmed V and J ends, which lost 4 bases and 3 bases, there was a span of 11 bases. The germline V gene has CDR1 SGDLS and CDR2 YYNGEE. Only in-frame clones appear in the TCRdb table, and some are missing; sequencing was by immunoSEQ multiplex PCR. The table has 150,000 to 200,000 clones, roughly 87% seen once. This chain joins TRBV9 and TRBJ2-7; TRBD2 might be the D (5 bases). The receptor was derived from an adult in good health. The sequencing used peripheral blood, collected on day 0 of AZD1222 vaccination. The DNA of the CDR3 is TGTGCCAGCAGCTTTGGACTCAACTACGAGCAGTACTTC. Translated, it gives CASSFGLNYEQYF.